This T cell receptor (beta chain) derives from a study of blood T cell repertoires in COVID-19. Study details: Acute and convalescent COVID-19 samples came from the United States, Italy and Spain. T cells, B-cell-depleted T cells, or PBMCs provided the cDNA or gDNA that served as material.

In the authors' methods: Cell counts per sample came from amplifying reference gene primers. Profiled with immunoSEQ multiplex PCR; TCRdb holds only in-frame clones, not every one. V, J and clone size reflect that table, while D and trimming were determined from the DNA. The table shows about 84,000 clones, with around 80% occurring only once. This CDR3 is built from 15 residues. Germline V gives CDR1 KGHDR, CDR2 SFDVKD. The trim removed 3 bases at V and 6 bases at J, leaving 8 bases unmatched. The sequenced sample was peripheral blood. The chain joins TRBV24-1 to TRBJ2-3; 7 nucleotides match TRBD2. This TCR derives from a woman aged 80 or older with acute or convalescent COVID-19. The CDR3 loop reads CATSDTRDGGDTQYF. The CDR3 nucleotides are TGTGCCACCAGTGATACTAGGGACGGGGGGGATACGCAGTATTTT.